The 8 T cell receptor beta chains presented below share a single source sample, sequenced in a study of blood T cells in healthy people across ages. Combining a sample-barcoded 5' primer with a J-beta primer mix, a second PCR ran for about 7 to 11 cycles. TCRdb redid the calling of the 5' RACE reads with MiXCR, one entry per CDR3 protein. This sample has some 790,000 distinct CDR3 sequences, with 25% to 35% found just once. The specimen was blood. Receptor source: a woman aged 80 or older in good health.

Only a few counts were recorded for this clonotype. The chain carries TRBV7-6 and TRBJ1-3, with D uncertain. CDR3 size: 16 residues. CDR1 SGHVS and CDR2 FNYEAQ come from the germline V gene. V was pared by 4 bases and J by 1 base, with 14 bases between. CDR3: CASSSFTVGSGNTIYF. The CDR3 region has the DNA TGTGCCAGCAGCTCATTCACAGTCGGATCTGGAAACACCATATATTTT. Combining the CDR3 with reference TRBV7-6 and TRBJ1-3 gives the whole variable domain GAGVSQSPRYKVTKRGQDVALRCDPISGHVSLYWYRQALGQGPEFLTYFNYEAQQDKSGLPNDRFSAERPEGSISTLTIQRTEQRDSAMYRCASSSFTVGSGNTIYFGEGSWLTVV.

The chain joins TRBV29-1 to TRBJ2-2; D call uncertain. V lost 3 bases and J 5 bases, leaving 10 bases between the germline ends. Germline CDR1 and CDR2: SQVTM and ANQGSEA. The CDR3 extends over 13 amino acids. CDR3 residues: CSVDSSKTGELFF. The CDR3 DNA is TGCAGCGTTGATAGCTCCAAGACCGGGGAGCTGTTTTTT.

The table lists this clonotype with a count of one. The chain is built from TRBV29-1 and TRBJ2-2; 7 bases line up with TRBD2. Trimming took 7 bases from V and 7 from J; bases not matched to a gene: 12. The CDR3 totals 14 residues. Germline CDR1 is SQVTM and CDR2 is ANQGSEA. The CDR3 bases are TGCAGCGCCGGGGGTCTGGCGGGGGTCGGGGAGCTGTTTTTT. This gives the protein CSAGGLAGVGELFF.

This clonotype was observed at least ten times. V is TRBV12-3 or TRBV12-4 and J is TRBJ2-5; D may be TRBD1 or TRBD2 (5 bases each). The CDR3 has 14 amino acids. V lost 6 bases and J lost 5, with 16 bases in between. The DNA for the CDR3 is TGTGCCAGCAGGACAAGAGGGTGGGGGGAGACCCAGTACTTC. It is translated as CASRTRGWGETQYF.

The sample holds many counts of this clonotype. V and J are TRBV7-9 and TRBJ2-1; 8 bases agree with TRBD1. Germline assignment: CDR1 SEHNR and CDR2 FQNEAQ (reference sequence). V gave up 5 bases and J gave up 2 bases; unmatched junction bases: 20. CDR3 size: 20 residues. CDR3 sequence: CASSPSGGRGRLQPYNEQFF. The CDR3 DNA sequence: TGTGCCAGCAGCCCGTCCGGCGGCAGGGGGCGGTTGCAACCCTACAATGAGCAGTTCTTC.

This clonotype has ten or more counts. This rearrangement joins TRBV29-1 to TRBJ2-5; D gene ambiguous. The germline V and J ends were trimmed by 8 bases and 5 bases, with 15 bases remaining between them. Germline loops: CDR1 SQVTM, CDR2 ANQGSEA. The CDR3 contains 12 residues. The CDR3 region is CSSSLSGETQYF. CDR3 DNA: TGCAGCTCCAGTTTGAGTGGGGAGACCCAGTACTTC.

Details on this clonotype: A much larger clone sits a single nucleotide away, making a read error possible. The chain joins TRBV12-3 or TRBV12-4 to TRBJ2-1; TRBD1 aligns across 9 bases. The end of the DNA fits TRBJ2-7 better, so the J call may be wrong. This CDR3 contains 15 residues. In DNA, the CDR3 is TGTGCCAGCGCCCTTGGACAGGGGCTATACAATGAGCAGTACTTC. This codes for CASALGQGLYNEQYF.

This clonotype came up a few times. The chain couples TRBV5-1 to TRBJ2-2; TRBD1 aligns across 9 bases. Germline values: CDR1 SGHRS, CDR2 YFSETQ. The CDR3 totals 14 residues. V shed 2 bases, J shed 8 bases, and the junction held 4 bases outside the gene matches. The CDR3 nucleotides read TGCGCCAGCAGCTTTACAGGGGGCAATGGGGAGCTGTTTTTT. Its protein is CASSFTGGNGELFF. The full variable domain, rest sourced from reference TRBV5-1 and TRBJ2-2, is KAGVTQTPRYLIKTRGQQVTLSCSPISGHRSVSWYQQTPGQGLQFLFEYFSETQRNKGNFPGRFSGRQFSNSRSEMNVSTLELGDSALYLCASSFTGGNGELFFGEGSRLTVL.